Listed here are 4 T cell receptor beta chains from one sample, sequenced in a study of cytomegalovirus exposure and HLA in healthy donors. The PCR had 60 Vbeta and 13 Jbeta primers. Assay used: immunoSEQ multiplex PCR; TCRdb lists only in-frame clones, some missing. The sample includes around 200,000 clones. Sequencing input: PBMCs. These receptors were collected from a woman aged 18 to 35 in good health and CMV-seropositive.

V and J are TRBV7-2 and TRBJ1-1; D is unclear. Per the germline V gene, CDR1 is SGHTA and CDR2 is FQGNSA. CDR3 length: 15 amino acids. The V end was cut by 1 base, the J end by 8 bases, with 17 bases between. Here the CDR3 reads CASSLGADLGEEAFF. As DNA, the CDR3 is TGTGCCAGCAGCTTAGGAGCGGATTTGGGCGAAGAAGCTTTCTTT.

V usage is TRBV18 and J usage is TRBJ1-3; possibly TRBD1 for D (5 bases). V dropped 4 bases and J dropped 0 bases, with 13 bases sitting between them. The CDR3 has 16 residues. Germline assignment: CDR1 KGHSH and CDR2 LQKENI. CDR3 bases: TGTGCCAGCTCACAGGAGACAGTGGGCTCTGGAAACACCATATATTTT. Its protein is CASSQETVGSGNTIYF.

V usage is TRBV5-5 and J usage is TRBJ2-6, with 7 positions matching TRBD2. Germline loops: CDR1 SGHKS, CDR2 YYEKEE (reference sequence). CDR3 length: 16 amino acids. Germline trimming cut 3 bases from V and 1 base from J; bases unmatched to any gene: 4. CDR3 nucleotides: TGTGCCAGCAGCTCGGGAGGTCGGTCTGGGGCCAACGTCCTGACTTTC. Translating it yields CASSSGGRSGANVLTF.

This chain joins TRBV7-9 and TRBJ2-3; no definite D call. Trimming stripped 7 bases from V and 3 bases from J, with 11 bases between. The CDR3 sequence is 13 residues long. Looked up from germline, CDR1 is SEHNR and CDR2 is FQNEAQ (reference sequence). The CDR3 is CASTPPGTDTQYF. The DNA of the CDR3 is TGTGCCAGCACCCCGCCCGGGACAGATACGCAGTATTTT.